Following are 21 T cell receptor beta chains from one sample sequenced in a study of blood T cell repertoires in COVID-19 (TCRdb year 2020). The library was produced with the immunoSEQ multiplex PCR assay. TCRdb retrieved this table from immuneACCESS and kept in-frame rearrangements only. Not all clones are present; in checked studies, unresolved V genes account for under half, and no reason is known for the remainder. The sample table lists fewer than 400,000 clones, approximately 85% of them with a count of one. Over 2% of the sample goes to the ten largest clones. Source material: PBMCs or T cells enriched from blood (not recorded which). Receptors originate from a man aged 30 to 39 who had recovered from COVID-19.

The rearrangement links TRBV7-2 to TRBJ2-1; 9 bases agree with TRBD1. This CDR3 has 17 residues. Germline CDR1 SGHTA, CDR2 FQGNSA. V lost 3 bases to trimming and J lost 2 bases; unmatched junction nucleotides: 8. Written as DNA, the CDR3 is TGTGCCAGCAGCTTTAGGGGTCGACAGGGGGCCTACAATGAGCAGTTCTTC. Translation gives CASSFRGRQGAYNEQFF.

This sequence joins TRBV11-2 and TRBJ2-5, with 8 bases matching TRBD2. Germline V lookup: CDR1 SGHAT, CDR2 FQNNGV. V lost 1 base and J lost 4; bases outside the gene matches: 2. The CDR3 is 14 amino acids. CDR3: CASSLVLAGETQYF. DNA of the CDR3: TGTGCCAGCAGCTTAGTCCTAGCGGGAGAGACCCAGTACTTC. The whole variable domain, remainder taken from reference TRBV11-2 and TRBJ2-5, is EAGVAQSPRYKIIEKRQSVAFWCNPISGHATLYWYQQILGQGPKLLIQFQNNGVVDDSQLPKDRFSAERLKGVDSTLKIQPAKLEDSAVYLCASSLVLAGETQYFGPGTRLLVL.

The V gene is TRBV9, the J gene TRBJ2-6; D is unresolved. The germline V gene has CDR1 SGDLS and CDR2 YYNGEE. Trimming left V 8 bases short and J 4 bases short, with 7 bases between. The CDR3 loop spans 12 amino acids. CDR3 sequence reads: CASALGANVLTF. The CDR3 region has the DNA TGTGCCAGTGCGCTCGGGGCCAACGTCCTGACTTTC.

The rearrangement joins TRBV27 to TRBJ1-2; 9 bases match TRBD1. The CDR3 has 15 residues. CDR1 is MNHEY, CDR2 SMNVEV, per germline (reference sequence). V lost 5 bases, J lost 6 bases, and 10 bases stayed unmatched. Written as DNA, the CDR3 is TGTGCCAGCAGTAGGGCGGGACAGGGTTCTAATGGCTACACCTTC. Its translation is CASSRAGQGSNGYTF.

The rearrangement uses TRBV5-1 and TRBJ1-1, with D tentatively TRBD1 (6 bases). Germline loops: CDR1 SGHRS, CDR2 YFSETQ. V gave up 4 bases and J gave up 4 bases, with 17 bases separating them. CDR3 length: 15 amino acids. This chain's CDR3 is CASSLVQGLITEAFF. In nucleotides, the CDR3 is TGCGCCAGCAGCCTGGTACAGGGTCTAATCACTGAAGCTTTCTTT.

With regard to this clone: This sample includes further DNA sequences coding for the same CDR3. The chain couples TRBV19 to TRBJ1-4; 7 bases map to TRBD1. Unmatched junction bases numbered 1, after V lost 8 bases and J lost 1 base. The CDR3 sequence is 13 residues long. CDR1 is LNHDA and CDR2 is SQIVND in the germline V gene (reference sequence). Here the CDR3 reads CASRTGTNEKLFF. CDR3 bases: TGTGCCAGTCGGACAGGAACTAATGAAAAACTGTTTTTT. Variable domain in full (rest from reference TRBV19 and TRBJ1-4): DGGITQSPKYLFRKEGQNVTLSCEQNLNHDAMYWYRQDPGQGLRLIYYSQIVNDFQKGDIAEGYSVSREKKESFPLTVTSAQKNPTAFYLCASRTGTNEKLFFGSGTQLSVL.

V and J are TRBV4-3 and TRBJ2-1; 7 nucleotides agree with TRBD2. The CDR3 runs 17 residues. V lost 4 bases, J lost 8 bases, and 17 bases stayed unmatched. Germline V lookup: CDR1 LGHNA, CDR2 YSLEER. In DNA, the CDR3 is TGCGCCAGCAGCCTCCAGTATCCCAGCGGGGACTGGGATGAGCAGTTCTTC. Translated: CASSLQYPSGDWDEQFF.

In its sample, this clone was seen a few times. This rearrangement joins TRBV18 to TRBJ1-1; 9 bases map to TRBD1. The CDR3 extends over 15 amino acids. V trimming: 1 base; J trimming: 6 bases; junction bases outside the gene matches: 6. Per the germline V gene, CDR1 is KGHSH and CDR2 is LQKENI. The CDR3 spells CASSPQTGGFAEAFF. CDR3 nucleotides: TGTGCCAGCTCACCACAAACAGGGGGCTTTGCTGAAGCTTTCTTT.

DNA for the CDR3: TGTGCCAGCAGCGTAGAAGGGACTAGCGGAAACACCGGGGAGCTGTTTTTT. This encodes CASSVEGTSGNTGELFF. The rearrangement uses TRBV9 and TRBJ2-2, with 11 bases aligning to TRBD2. The CDR3 spans 17 residues. V lost 0 bases, J lost 2 bases, and 3 bases stayed unmatched. In germline, CDR1 is SGDLS, CDR2 YYNGEE.

The chain joins TRBV2 to TRBJ1-4; D remains unclear. V dropped 7 bases and J dropped 6 bases, with 6 bases sitting between them. The germline V gene has CDR1 SNHLY and CDR2 FYNNEI. This CDR3 contains 11 residues. This chain's CDR3 is CASTLYEKLFF. The CDR3 DNA is TGTGCCAGCACCCTTTATGAAAAACTGTTTTTT.

This clone showed up just once. The V gene is TRBV5-6, the J gene TRBJ1-1; D is unresolved. Germline lookup yields CDR1 SGHDT and CDR2 YYEEEE. V lost 0 bases, J lost 7 bases, and 10 bases lay in between. The CDR3 runs to 13 residues. Here the CDR3 reads CASSLGSGSEAFF. The CDR3 nucleotides read TGTGCCAGCAGCTTGGGATCCGGTAGTGAAGCTTTCTTT.

This chain uses TRBV6-5 with TRBJ1-1; D call uncertain. Trimming pared 2 bases from V and 5 bases from J, leaving 15 bases between. The germline gives CDR1 MNHEY, CDR2 SVGAGI. CDR3 size: 15 residues. The CDR3 coding sequence is TGTGCCAGCAGTTACGATGGGAGGCTAAATACTGAAGCTTTCTTT. This encodes CASSYDGRLNTEAFF.

This rearrangement joins TRBV7-9 to TRBJ1-1; D possibly corresponds to TRBD1 (6 bases). The CDR3 loop spans 15 amino acids. CDR1 SEHNR and CDR2 FQNEAQ come from the germline V gene (reference sequence). Trimming stripped 1 base from V and 5 bases from J, with 14 bases between. The CDR3 region has the DNA TGTGCCAGCAGCTTAGGGCAGGGGAGAGGGACTGAAGCTTTCTTT. Translation: CASSLGQGRGTEAFF.

The chain has TRBV10-3 and TRBJ1-2; TRBD1 is a possible D gene (6 bases). Germline CDR1 and CDR2: ENHRY and SYGVKD. V was trimmed by 7 bases and J by 0 bases, leaving 12 bases between them. The length of the CDR3 is 14 residues. CDR3 bases: TGTGCCATCATGGGGGACACCGCTAACTATGGCTACACCTTC. Protein sequence: CAIMGDTANYGYTF.

A note on this clone: Other DNA sequences in this sample translate to the same CDR3. The J gene is TRBJ2-7, the V gene TRBV5-4; D gene uncertain. V was shortened by 2 bases and J by 2 bases, with 5 bases between the two germline ends. This CDR3 comprises 12 residues. Germline V lookup: CDR1 SGHNT, CDR2 YYREEE (reference sequence). The CDR3 here is CASSLSAYEQYF. The CDR3 DNA reads TGTGCCAGCAGCTTATCAGCCTACGAGCAGTACTTC.

The rearrangement links TRBV5-4 to TRBJ2-7; 7 bases are a match to TRBD2. The ends lost 6 bases at V and 0 bases at J; junction bases unmatched: 6. This CDR3 comprises 14 residues. Germline loops: CDR1 SGHNT, CDR2 YYREEE (reference sequence). CDR3 sequence: CASKETSASYEQYF. The CDR3 coding sequence is TGTGCCAGCAAAGAAACTAGCGCCTCCTACGAGCAGTACTTC.

The V gene is TRBV6-5, the J gene TRBJ1-2; no firm D call. Deletions cut 6 bases from V and 4 bases from J, with 12 bases between. This CDR3 has 13 residues. CDR1 is MNHEY and CDR2 is SVGAGI in the germline V gene. The DNA of the CDR3 is TGTGCCAGCAGCCGGGAGAATGGCTATGGCTACACCTTC. Protein: CASSRENGYGYTF.

This chain connects TRBV3-1 (or the pseudogene TRBV3-2) to TRBJ2-4; D remains ambiguous. The CDR3 totals 12 residues. Trimming took 0 bases from V and 15 from J, leaving 12 bases between them. Germline CDR1 and CDR2: LGHDT and YNNKEL (reference sequence). CDR3 in amino acids: CASSQEDRVRYF. In DNA, the CDR3 is TGTGCCAGCAGCCAAGAAGATCGGGTCCGGTACTTC.

The chain uses TRBV9 and TRBJ2-1, with 9 bases aligning to TRBD2. Germline V gene sequence: CDR1 SGDLS, CDR2 YYNGEE. The CDR3 consists of 16 residues. With V trimmed by 2 bases and J by 8 bases, 11 bases remained unmatched. CDR3 sequence: CASSVTWTSDPYEQFF. DNA of the CDR3: TGTGCCAGCAGCGTGACATGGACTAGCGACCCCTATGAGCAGTTCTTC.

This chain links TRBV9 with TRBJ2-4, with D possibly TRBD1 on 6 matching bases. The germline CDR1 and CDR2 sequences are SGDLS and YYNGEE. The CDR3 loop spans 14 amino acids. With 3 bases removed from V and 4 bases from J, the gap between germline ends came to 11 bases. DNA of the CDR3: TGTGCCAGCAGCGCCGCCGGGACAAAAAACATTCAGTACTTC. This sequence encodes CASSAAGTKNIQYF.

Written as DNA, the CDR3 is TGTGCCAGCAGGGCTGACAGTTACGAGCAGTACTTC. Protein sequence: CASRADSYEQYF. J is TRBJ2-7 and V is TRBV11-2; TRBD1 might be the D (5 bases). This CDR3 contains 12 residues. V shed 6 bases and J shed 4 bases, with 10 bases lying between them. Germline CDR1 reads SGHAT; CDR2 reads FQNNGV. The full variable domain, in which reference TRBV11-2 and TRBJ2-7 provide the parts outside the CDR3, is EAGVAQSPRYKIIEKRQSVAFWCNPISGHATLYWYQQILGQGPKLLIQFQNNGVVDDSQLPKDRFSAERLKGVDSTLKIQPAKLEDSAVYLCASRADSYEQYFGPGTRLTVT.